The sample holds a few counts of the clone carrying this T cell receptor beta chain. Its antigen is still unknown. The sample originates from a study of T cells in Graves' hyperthyroidism and ophthalmopathy. Patients aged 18 to 65 with hyperthyroidism were newly diagnosed, with duration under 2 months. Uncontrolled infections, other autoimmune diseases, pregnancy or lactation led to exclusion of patients. Each diagnosis drew on symptoms, thyroxine, TRAb, thyroid ultrasound and orbital computed tomography findings. General study results and limits: In blood, most of the thyroid clonotypes expanded above 0.001 were also present.

Amplified TCR beta CDR3 regions came from RNA transcripts. An initial round of RT-PCR targeting the TCR CDR3 relied on the HTBI primer set. MiXCR, applied by TCRdb to the multiplex PCR reads, yields one record per CDR3 protein. The data show around 340,000 distinct CDR3 sequences, with 15% to 20% seen just once and roughly 49% held by the top ten. This clonotype was sampled from a woman in her forties or fifties with Graves' hyperthyroidism. The sequenced material came from blood.

CDR3 residues: CASSPQMTGAYNEQFF. The CDR3 region has the DNA TGTGCCAGCAGCCCTCAAATGACAGGGGCCTACAATGAGCAGTTCTTC. This chain connects TRBV11-2 to TRBJ2-1; 8 nucleotides align to TRBD1. The CDR3 is 16 residues long. The V and J ends lost 5 bases and 2 bases, in that order; junction bases with no gene match: 8. Germline V gene lookup returns CDR1 SGHAT and CDR2 FQNNGV. The full variable domain, completed using reference TRBV11-2 and TRBJ2-1, is EAGVAQSPRYKIIEKRQSVAFWCNPISGHATLYWYQQILGQGPKLLIQFQNNGVVDDSQLPKDRFSAERLKGVDSTLKIQPAKLEDSAVYLCASSPQMTGAYNEQFFGPGTRLTVL.